One and the same sample provided the 16 T cell receptor beta chains below, sequenced in a study of blood T cell repertoires in COVID-19. TCRdb's copy holds only in-frame clones and misses some; the assay was immunoSEQ multiplex PCR. The repertoire holds almost 90,000 clones, with about 90% as singletons. The sample consisted of peripheral blood. All receptors come from a man in his late teens or twenties with COVID-19, enrolled during active disease.

The V and J genes are TRBV9 and TRBJ2-1, with 7 bases fitting TRBD2. The length of the CDR3 is 14 residues. The germline V gene encodes CDR1 SGDLS and CDR2 YYNGEE. V lost 3 bases, J lost 8 bases, and 8 bases stayed unmatched. In nucleotides, the CDR3 is TGTGCCAGCAGCGCCAGCGGGACGATCGATGAGCAGTTCTTC. Amino acid sequence: CASSASGTIDEQFF.

The chain links TRBV5-5 to TRBJ2-3, with 7 positions matching TRBD2. With V trimmed by 1 base and J by 0 bases, 5 bases remained unmatched. The germline CDR1 and CDR2 sequences are SGHKS and YYEKEE (reference sequence). This CDR3 comprises 16 residues. CDR3 amino acids: CASSLLASGSTDTQYF. The CDR3, as DNA: TGTGCCAGCAGCTTGCTGGCTAGCGGAAGCACAGATACGCAGTATTTT.

The chain carries TRBV30 and TRBJ1-5; the D gene is possibly TRBD1 (5 bases). Germline V lookup: CDR1 GTSNPN, CDR2 SVGIG (reference sequence). The CDR3 contains 14 residues. V was cut by 3 bases and J by 2 bases, with 11 bases left in between. The CDR3 sequence is CAWSTGQGNQPQHF. DNA for the CDR3: TGTGCCTGGAGCACCGGACAAGGCAATCAGCCCCAGCATTTT.

The rearrangement joins TRBV19 to TRBJ1-1; D might be TRBD1 (5 bases). Trimming left V 10 bases short and J 0 bases short, with 15 bases between. Germline values: CDR1 LNHDA, CDR2 SQIVND (reference sequence). The CDR3 has 14 residues. Here the CDR3 DNA reads TGTGCCACTCCTCCCGGACAAATGAACACTGAAGCTTTCTTT. As protein: CATPPGQMNTEAFF.

This chain links TRBV7-2 with TRBJ2-7; TRBD1 aligns across 8 bases. CDR1 and CDR2 (germline): SGHTA, FQGNSA. After removal of 7 bases from V and 0 bases from J, the junction contained 5 bases not matched to a gene. This CDR3 is built from 14 residues. The CDR3 here is CASTLQGGSYEQYF. The CDR3 region has the DNA TGTGCCAGCACCCTACAGGGGGGCTCCTACGAGCAGTACTTC.

This clone appeared a few times. V gene TRBV7-2 combines with J gene TRBJ1-3; D remains ambiguous. The germline gives CDR1 SGHTA, CDR2 FQGNSA. Trimming removed 5 bases at V and 4 bases at J, with 18 bases between. The CDR3 is made up of 16 amino acids. This CDR3 is CASSPGPTSAGNTIYF. The CDR3 region has the DNA TGTGCCAGCAGCCCCGGACCGACTAGCGCAGGAAACACCATATATTTT. The whole variable domain, filled in from reference TRBV7-2 and TRBJ1-3, reads GAGVSQSPSNKVTEKGKDVELRCDPISGHTALYWYRQSLGQGLEFLIYFQGNSAPDKSGLPSDRFSAERTGGSVSTLTIQRTQQEDSAVYLCASSPGPTSAGNTIYFGEGSWLTVV.

This clone was picked up a small number of times. An end of the junction differs from the germline gene, which may be a read error. The chain recombines TRBV2 with TRBJ1-6; D perhaps matches TRBD1 (5 bases). In germline, CDR1 is SNHLY, CDR2 FYNNEI. CDR3 length equals 11 residues. CDR3 in DNA: TGTGCCAGCAGTGAAGAAGGGGAATACGACTTT. It translates to CASSEEGEYDF.

The count of this clone is one. A junction boundary mismatches the germline segment, possibly from a read error. V gene TRBV25-1 combines with J gene TRBJ1-4; the match to TRBD1 covers 7 bases. The V gene's germline CDR1 is MGHDK and CDR2 SYGVNS. The CDR3 loop spans 16 amino acids. The CDR3 region has the DNA TGTGCCAGCAGTGAATCGACAGGGTACACTAATGAAAAACTGCTTTTT. Translated, it gives CASSESTGYTNEKLLF.

V and J are TRBV28 and TRBJ2-3, with TRBD2 matching over 12 bases. Trimming took 6 bases from V and 4 from J; bases not matched to a gene: 8. Germline CDR1 and CDR2: MDHEN and SYDVKM. The CDR3 runs 16 residues. As DNA, the CDR3 is TGTGCCAGCAGGAATATCCGACTAGCGGGGGCAGATACGCAGTATTTT. This sequence encodes CASRNIRLAGADTQYF. The full variable domain, rest sourced from reference TRBV28 and TRBJ2-3, is DVKVTQSSRYLVKRTGEKVFLECVQDMDHENMFWYRQDPGLGLRLIYFSYDVKMKEKGDIPEGYSVSREKKERFSLILESASTNQTSMYLCASRNIRLAGADTQYFGPGTRLTVL.

The J gene is TRBJ2-7, the V gene TRBV18, with unresolved D. This CDR3 has 14 amino acids. Germline assignment: CDR1 KGHSH and CDR2 LQKENI. V lost 2 bases and J lost 5, with 13 bases in between. The CDR3 DNA follows: TGTGCCAGCTCACCAGGGCCGGTCCCAGACGAGCAGTACTTC. Protein: CASSPGPVPDEQYF.

The sample holds one count of this clone. V usage is TRBV4-1 and J usage is TRBJ2-1, with D perhaps TRBD2 (6 bases). The CDR3 length is 12 residues. CDR1 MGHRA and CDR2 YSYEKL come from the germline V gene. Between the trimmed V and J ends, which lost 5 bases and 7 bases, there was a span of 9 bases. CDR3 in amino acids: CASSRSGNEQFF. CDR3 nucleotides: TGCGCCAGCAGCAGAAGCGGGAATGAGCAGTTCTTC.

The rearrangement joins TRBV4-3 to TRBJ2-3, with TRBD2 matching over 12 bases. After removal of 2 bases from V and 6 bases from J, the junction contained 3 bases not matched to a gene. Germline CDR1 LGHNA, CDR2 YSLEER. The CDR3 covers 15 residues. The CDR3 bases are TGCGCCAGCAGCCAAAGACTAGCGGGAGTGGATACGCAGTATTTT. Protein sequence: CASSQRLAGVDTQYF.

The chain carries TRBV28 and TRBJ2-7, with 7 bases matching TRBD1. Trimming removed 6 bases from V and 3 bases from J; junction bases left unmatched: 14. The germline V gene has CDR1 MDHEN and CDR2 SYDVKM. The CDR3 contains 16 residues. The CDR3 loop reads CASSALGTVWRYEQYF. DNA of the CDR3: TGTGCCAGCAGCGCACTCGGGACAGTTTGGCGCTACGAGCAGTACTTC.

V and J are TRBV21-1 and TRBJ1-4; the D call of TRBD1 is as the table states it, not checked on the DNA. TRBV21-1 counts as a pseudogene. This CDR3 spans 16 amino acids. The CDR3 bases are TGTGCCAGCAGCCCCTGGGGCCAGACAACTAATGAAAAACTGTTTTTT. Translated, it gives CASSPWGQTTNEKLFF.

This clone has only one observation. V gene TRBV9 combines with J gene TRBJ2-3; D remains ambiguous. V lost 0 bases and J lost 2, with 13 bases in between. CDR3 length: 16 amino acids. Per the germline V gene, CDR1 is SGDLS and CDR2 is YYNGEE. CDR3 coding DNA: TGTGCCAGCAGCGTAGAACCAGGCCCCCACACAGATACGCAGTATTTT. Its protein product is CASSVEPGPHTDTQYF.

The chain recombines TRBV19 with TRBJ2-1; D not certain. The germline gives CDR1 LNHDA, CDR2 SQIVND (reference sequence). The CDR3 spans 11 residues. Trimming removed 6 bases at V and 6 bases at J, with 6 bases between. CDR3 coding DNA: TGTGCCAGTAGCCTCGGCAATGAGCAGTTCTTC. This translates into CASSLGNEQFF.